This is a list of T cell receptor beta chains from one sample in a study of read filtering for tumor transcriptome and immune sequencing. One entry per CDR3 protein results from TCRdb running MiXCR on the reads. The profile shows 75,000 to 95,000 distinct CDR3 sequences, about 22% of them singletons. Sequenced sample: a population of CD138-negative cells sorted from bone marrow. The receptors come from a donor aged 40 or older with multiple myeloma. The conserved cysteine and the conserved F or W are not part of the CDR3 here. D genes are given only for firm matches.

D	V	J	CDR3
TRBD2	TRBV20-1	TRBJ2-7	SATEGLAFGQY
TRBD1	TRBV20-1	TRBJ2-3	SARDRTGWTDTQY
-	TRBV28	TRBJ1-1	ASSRNRALNTEAF
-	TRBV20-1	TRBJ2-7	SASRAGSYEQY
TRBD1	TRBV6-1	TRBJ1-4	ASCGQGSIGEKLF
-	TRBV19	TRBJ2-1	ASRGPYNEQF
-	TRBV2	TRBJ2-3	ASNRDNTDTQY
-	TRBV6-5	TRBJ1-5	ASSPLPGVYSNQPQH
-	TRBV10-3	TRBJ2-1	ATRGPEPEQF
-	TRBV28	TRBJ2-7	ASSPPWKNEQY
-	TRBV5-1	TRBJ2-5	ASSPNRVGETQY
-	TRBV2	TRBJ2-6	ASSRTLSGANVLT
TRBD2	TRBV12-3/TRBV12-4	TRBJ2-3	ASSLSGGAGTDTQY
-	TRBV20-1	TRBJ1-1	SARDRMNTEAF
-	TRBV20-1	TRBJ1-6	SASAGENSPLH
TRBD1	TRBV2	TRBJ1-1	ASSGQGRGEAF
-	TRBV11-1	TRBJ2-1	ASSWATGNEQF
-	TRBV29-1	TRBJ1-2	SVEDIDYYGYT
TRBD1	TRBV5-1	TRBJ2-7	ASGLTGTYEQY
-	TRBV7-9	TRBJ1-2	AGQEENYGYT
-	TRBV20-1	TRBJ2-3	SALVSGLTDTQY
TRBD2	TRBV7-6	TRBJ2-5	ASSLRSRGSETQY
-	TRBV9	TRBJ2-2	ASSVAGLTGELF
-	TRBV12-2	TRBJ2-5	ASRFPTKVKETQY
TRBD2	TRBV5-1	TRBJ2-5	ASSLGTSGQETQY
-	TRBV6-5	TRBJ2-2	ASRLFLGELF
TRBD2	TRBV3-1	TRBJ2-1	ASSQDWGTSGVYNEQC
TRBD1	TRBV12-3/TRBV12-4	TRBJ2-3	ASRPDRGLAKKY
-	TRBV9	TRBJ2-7	ASSVAFAAEQY
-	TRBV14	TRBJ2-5	ASSLNSRRETQY
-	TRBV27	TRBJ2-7	ASSTGPRSSYEQY
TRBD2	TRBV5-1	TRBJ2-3	ASSLTLADTTDTQY
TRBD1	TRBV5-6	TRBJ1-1	ASSETGAGNTEAF
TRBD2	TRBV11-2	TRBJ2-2	ASSLPLAGTNTGELF
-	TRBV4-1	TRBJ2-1	ASSQVTGSAYNEQF
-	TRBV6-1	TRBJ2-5	ASRGPGYKTQY
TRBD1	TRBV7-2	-	ASSFQGDQPQY
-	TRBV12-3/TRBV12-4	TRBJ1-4	ASSLTWGEKLF
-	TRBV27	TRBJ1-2	ASSTGGYGYT
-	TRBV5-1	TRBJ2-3	ASSLQREDTQY
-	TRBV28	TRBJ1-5	ASSLKGGSNQPQH
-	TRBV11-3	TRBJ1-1	ASSSWDGTAF
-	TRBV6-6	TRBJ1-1	ASGLGGLDTEAF
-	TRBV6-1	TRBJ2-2	ASREQGNTGELF